This entry lists 7 T cell receptor beta chains sequenced from one sample in a study of blood T cell repertoires in COVID-19. Clones were sequenced by immunoSEQ multiplex PCR, and TCRdb holds only the in-frame ones, with some missing. The sample contains a few hundred thousand clones, about 89% of which appear only once. Sequencing used peripheral blood. All receptors derive from a woman aged 45-65 years who had recovered from COVID-19.

The V gene is TRBV9, the J gene TRBJ2-1; 9 bases match TRBD2. V shed 4 bases, J shed 3 bases, and the junction held 8 bases outside the gene matches. The CDR3 extends over 16 amino acids. The V gene's germline CDR1 is SGDLS and CDR2 YYNGEE. In DNA, the CDR3 is TGTGCCAGCAGCACCCTGCCTAGCGGGGACTACAATGAGCAGTTCTTC. Protein product: CASSTLPSGDYNEQFF.

The chain recombines TRBV2 with TRBJ2-7, with 9 bases that match TRBD2. Per the germline V gene, CDR1 is SNHLY and CDR2 is FYNNEI. The CDR3 spans 12 residues. Trimming removed 6 bases from V and 5 bases from J; junction bases left unmatched: 2. This CDR3 is CASSGTSHEQYF. The CDR3 region has the DNA TGTGCCAGCAGCGGGACTAGCCACGAGCAGTACTTC.

The chain uses TRBV28 and TRBJ1-1; D is unresolved. The V gene's germline CDR1 is MDHEN and CDR2 SYDVKM. V lost 6 bases and J 3 bases, leaving 5 bases between the germline ends. This CDR3 has 11 amino acids. Here the CDR3 reads CASSYYTEAFF. CDR3 sequence (DNA): TGTGCCAGCAGCTATTACACTGAAGCTTTCTTT.

This clone appeared a few times. This chain connects TRBV29-1 to TRBJ1-1; D remains unclear. There are 14 residues in the CDR3. Trimming left V 4 bases short and J 2 bases short, with 14 bases between. Germline CDR1 and CDR2: SQVTM and ANQGSEA. DNA for the CDR3: TGCAGCGTTGTTTTCGGAGCCCTAAACACTGAAGCTTTCTTT. Protein product: CSVVFGALNTEAFF. The whole variable domain, filled in from reference TRBV29-1 and TRBJ1-1, reads SAVISQKPSRDICQRGTSLTIQCQVDSQVTMMFWYRQQPGQSLTLIATANQGSEATYESGFVIDKFPISRPNLTFSTLTVSNMSPEDSSIYLCSVVFGALNTEAFFGQGTRLTVV.

V usage is TRBV7-9 and J usage is TRBJ1-2; 10 bases line up with TRBD1. The V gene end was trimmed by 2 bases and the J gene end by 2 bases; junction bases not matched to a gene: 2. The CDR3 covers 15 residues. Germline V CDR1 and CDR2: SEHNR, FQNEAQ (reference sequence). CDR3 loop: CASSLRTGGNYGYTF. For the CDR3, the DNA is TGTGCCAGCAGCTTAAGGACAGGGGGGAACTATGGCTACACCTTC.

J is TRBJ1-2 and V is TRBV28; 8 bases map to TRBD1. V trimming: 2 bases; J trimming: 10 bases; junction bases outside the gene matches: 9. Germline V lookup: CDR1 MDHEN, CDR2 SYDVKM. The CDR3 length is 14 residues. CDR3 amino acids: CASSLDRGSVFYTF. The CDR3 coding sequence is TGTGCCAGCAGTTTAGACAGGGGTAGTGTTTTCTACACCTTC.

This clone was seen a single time. This rearrangement joins TRBV29-1 to TRBJ2-2; TRBD2 matches 10 bases. The CDR3 is made up of 15 amino acids. Germline CDR1 is SQVTM and CDR2 is ANQGSEA. V shed 1 base and J 6 bases; nucleotides not matched to a gene: 5. This CDR3 is CSVEGTGLAPGELFF. As DNA, the CDR3 is TGCAGCGTTGAAGGGACGGGACTAGCGCCCGGGGAGCTGTTTTTT.